Listed below are T cell receptor beta chains from one sample, sequenced in a study of Ad26.COV2.S vaccination and SARS-CoV-2 variants. Assay: immunoSEQ multiplex PCR; the TCRdb copy retains only in-frame clones and omits some. The data hold under 600,000 clones, with roughly nine tenths observed a single time. The sample was peripheral blood, taken in a trial of Ad26.COV2.S vaccine versus placebo. The receptor source for this set is a person between 18 and 59 years old who received the Ad26.COV2.S COVID-19 vaccine or a placebo. The CDR3 runs from the conserved cysteine through the conserved F or W. The order of the fields is J gene, clone size, V gene, D gene, CDR3 DNA, CDR3 protein. A D gene is named only where the DNA matches it firmly. Some rows mark clone size as missing; the rest say once, few, many or name a class of expanded clone.

J gene: TRBJ2-1
clone size: NA
V gene: TRBV6-2/TRBV6-3
D gene: NA
CDR3 DNA: TGTGCCAGCAGTTACAGATACAATGAGCAGTTCTTC
CDR3 protein: CASSYRYNEQFF

J gene: TRBJ1-4
clone size: NA
V gene: TRBV9
D gene: NA
CDR3 DNA: TGTGCCAGCAGCGCCCAAGGTTTGTCAGATGAAAAACTGTTTTTT
CDR3 protein: CASSAQGLSDEKLFF

J gene: TRBJ2-7
clone size: NA
V gene: TRBV5-1
D gene: NA
CDR3 DNA: TGCGCCAGCAGCTTGCTGGGGCCGTACGAGCAGTACTTC
CDR3 protein: CASSLLGPYEQYF

J gene: TRBJ1-4
clone size: NA
V gene: TRBV6-5
D gene: NA
CDR3 DNA: TGTGCCAGCAGTTCTGGAGGGCAGGGCCGGGAAAAACTGTTTTTT
CDR3 protein: CASSSGGQGREKLFF

J gene: TRBJ2-7
clone size: NA
V gene: TRBV13
D gene: NA
CDR3 DNA: TGTGCCAGCAGCTTAGGTGCGACTAGTCAGTACGAGCAGTACTTC
CDR3 protein: CASSLGATSQYEQYF

J gene: TRBJ2-4
clone size: NA
V gene: TRBV6-5
D gene: TRBD2
CDR3 DNA: TGTGCCAGCAGCCTAGACCGCGGGAGCAAAAACATTCAGTACTTC
CDR3 protein: CASSLDRGSKNIQYF

J gene: TRBJ2-3
clone size: NA
V gene: TRBV24-1
D gene: NA
CDR3 DNA: TGTGCCACCAGTGGTGGCGGAGGGGGGATTAAAGATACGCAGTATTTT
CDR3 protein: CATSGGGGGIKDTQYF

J gene: TRBJ2-7
clone size: NA
V gene: TRBV3-1/TRBV3-2
D gene: NA
CDR3 DNA: TGTGCCAGCAGCCGGGAGATAGCCGGGTCCTACGAGCAGTACTTC
CDR3 protein: CASSREIAGSYEQYF

J gene: TRBJ2-5
clone size: NA
V gene: TRBV30
D gene: TRBD2
CDR3 DNA: TGTGCCTCGAAACCGGGACTAGCGGGGGGGTACGGGACCCAGTACTTC
CDR3 protein: CASKPGLAGGYGTQYF

J gene: TRBJ1-3
clone size: NA
V gene: TRBV10-3
D gene: TRBD1
CDR3 DNA: TGTGCCATCAGGAAAAGTCCGGGACAGGGATTGAGCTCTGGAAACACCATATATTTT
CDR3 protein: CAIRKSPGQGLSSGNTIYF

J gene: TRBJ1-1
clone size: NA
V gene: TRBV18
D gene: TRBD1
CDR3 DNA: TGTGCCAGCTCACCACGGCTAATCACCCCCGGGACAGGGGACGCTGAAGCTTTCTTT
CDR3 protein: CASSPRLITPGTGDAEAFF

J gene: TRBJ1-2
clone size: NA
V gene: TRBV6-4
D gene: TRBD1
CDR3 DNA: TGTGCCAGCAGCGACTCACAGGGGAACGGCTACACCTTC
CDR3 protein: CASSDSQGNGYTF

J gene: TRBJ2-5
clone size: NA
V gene: TRBV6-1
D gene: NA
CDR3 DNA: TGTGCCAGCAGTGAGGCCCCACACTCAGGATTGGGGGGGCAGACCCAGTACTTC
CDR3 protein: CASSEAPHSGLGGQTQYF

J gene: TRBJ2-7
clone size: NA
V gene: TRBV21-1
D gene: NA
CDR3 DNA: TGTGCCAGCAGCAAAACTAGACAGCACGAGCAGTACTTC
CDR3 protein: CASSKTRQHEQYF

J gene: TRBJ1-2
clone size: NA
V gene: TRBV6-5
D gene: NA
CDR3 DNA: TGTGCCAGCAGTTACTCAAGGGGCGCCATTTATGGCTACACCTTC
CDR3 protein: CASSYSRGAIYGYTF

J gene: TRBJ2-2
clone size: NA
V gene: TRBV4-2
D gene: NA
CDR3 DNA: TGTGCCAGCAGCCAAGACTCGCAGCGGAAAAACACCGGGGAGCTGTTTTTT
CDR3 protein: CASSQDSQRKNTGELFF

J gene: TRBJ1-2
clone size: NA
V gene: TRBV10-3
D gene: TRBD1
CDR3 DNA: TGTGCCATCAGATCGGACAGGTATGGCTACACCTTC
CDR3 protein: CAIRSDRYGYTF

J gene: TRBJ2-7
clone size: once
V gene: TRBV6-5
D gene: TRBD2
CDR3 DNA: TGTGCCAGCAGTTACGCCTGGACTAGCGGAACCTACGAGCAGTACTTC
CDR3 protein: CASSYAWTSGTYEQYF

J gene: TRBJ2-7
clone size: NA
V gene: TRBV28
D gene: NA
CDR3 DNA: TGTGCCAGCAGTTTTCCCCACGGTACCTACGAGCAGTACTTC
CDR3 protein: CASSFPHGTYEQYF

J gene: TRBJ1-2
clone size: once
V gene: TRBV11-3
D gene: TRBD1
CDR3 DNA: TGTGCCAGCAGCTTAGTCGGAGGGACAGGGGGCAGCTATGGCTACACCTTC
CDR3 protein: CASSLVGGTGGSYGYTF

J gene: TRBJ2-5
clone size: once
V gene: TRBV18
D gene: TRBD1
CDR3 DNA: TGTGCCAGCTCACCAACACAGGGGTACAGTTCGGAGACCCAGTACTTC
CDR3 protein: CASSPTQGYSSETQYF

J gene: TRBJ1-5
clone size: NA
V gene: TRBV19
D gene: TRBD1
CDR3 DNA: TGTGCCAGTAGTTCGACAGGGGCCAATCAGCCCCAGCATTTT
CDR3 protein: CASSSTGANQPQHF

J gene: TRBJ1-3
clone size: NA
V gene: TRBV2
D gene: TRBD1
CDR3 DNA: TGTGCCAGCAGTGTCAACCGGGACAGACTAGGAAACACCATATATTTT
CDR3 protein: CASSVNRDRLGNTIYF

J gene: TRBJ2-2
clone size: NA
V gene: TRBV7-8
D gene: TRBD1
CDR3 DNA: TGTGCCAGCAGCTTAGGACAGGGAAGTACCGGGGAGCTGTTTTTT
CDR3 protein: CASSLGQGSTGELFF

J gene: TRBJ1-4
clone size: NA
V gene: TRBV2
D gene: NA
CDR3 DNA: TGTGCCAGCAGTGAAGGTCATTCGGATGAAAAACTGTTTTTT
CDR3 protein: CASSEGHSDEKLFF